The 3 T cell receptor beta chains listed next were all sequenced from one sample in a study of T cell repertoires in cytomegalovirus infection. From the reads, TCRdb called clonotypes with MiXCR, one entry per CDR3 protein. Among about 890,000 distinct CDR3 sequences listed, around 30% were seen once. What these receptors recognize is not known. The specimen comprised cultured CD8+ T cells from PBMCs, sampled from culture after CMV antigen stimulation. All receptors derive from a human donor in good health (CMV status not recorded). Some clones in this sample may be carry-over from other donors' samples.

This clonotype has just a few counts. The CDR3 sequence: CASGLGGAGTEQFF. CDR3 DNA: TGTGCTAGTGGTTTGGGGGGGGCCGGGACTGAGCAGTTCTTC. The chain is built from TRBV12-5 and TRBJ2-1; either TRBD1 or TRBD2 may fit D (6 bases each). The CDR3 consists of 14 residues. V lost 1 base to trimming and J lost 9 bases, with 13 bases between them. CDR1 is LGHNT and CDR2 is FRNRAP in the germline V gene.

This clonotype was counted between two and nine times. The chain couples TRBV24-1 to TRBJ2-1; D perhaps matches TRBD1 (5 bases). Trimming left V 3 bases short and J 7 bases short, with 15 bases between. Germline CDR1 is KGHDR and CDR2 is SFDVKD. CDR3 size: 15 residues. CDR3 sequence reads: CATSDPDSSGNEQFF. CDR3 coding DNA: TGTGCCACCAGTGATCCAGACAGCTCTGGTAATGAGCAGTTCTTC.

This clonotype was observed a handful of times. The V gene is TRBV18, the J gene TRBJ1-5; D unclear. Trimming removed 4 bases at V and 1 base at J, with 11 bases between. CDR1 and CDR2 from the germline V gene are KGHSH and LQKENI. There are 15 residues in the CDR3. CDR3 sequence reads: CASSLLDASNQPQHF. In DNA form, the CDR3 reads TGTGCCAGCTCACTCCTCGACGCGAGCAATCAGCCCCAGCATTTT. Full variable domain (remainder filled in from reference TRBV18 and TRBJ1-5): NAGVMQNPRHLVRRRGQEARLRCSPMKGHSHVYWYRQLPEEGLKFMVYLQKENIIDESGMPKERFSAEFPKEGPSILRIQQVVRGDSAAYFCASSLLDASNQPQHFGDGTRLSIL.